This TCR beta chain was retrieved from a study of blood T cell repertoires in COVID-19. Cohorts were determined from participant-reported clinical history. Original analysis: For nucleated cells, counts were estimated from reference gene primer amplification. Data came from immunoSEQ multiplex PCR; TCRdb stores just in-frame clones and leaves some out. V, J and clone size are taken as reported in that table, and D and trimming were inferred from the DNA itself. The sample includes approximately 200,000 clones, around 89% of them seen just once. The CDR3 contains 15 residues. The germline CDR1 and CDR2 sequences are SGHVS and FNYEAQ. Trimming removed 3 bases from V and 3 bases from J, with 14 bases in between.

Sequences were obtained from PBMCs or T cells enriched from blood (not recorded which). This rearrangement joins TRBV7-6 to TRBJ1-1; D may be TRBD1 (6 bases). The TCR comes from a woman younger than 30 in a cohort exposed to, infected with or recovered from COVID-19 (not recorded which). CDR3 nucleotides: TGTGCCAGCAGCTTCCAGGGAGGGGGGGACACTGAAGCTTTCTTT. Translated, it gives CASSFQGGGDTEAFF.